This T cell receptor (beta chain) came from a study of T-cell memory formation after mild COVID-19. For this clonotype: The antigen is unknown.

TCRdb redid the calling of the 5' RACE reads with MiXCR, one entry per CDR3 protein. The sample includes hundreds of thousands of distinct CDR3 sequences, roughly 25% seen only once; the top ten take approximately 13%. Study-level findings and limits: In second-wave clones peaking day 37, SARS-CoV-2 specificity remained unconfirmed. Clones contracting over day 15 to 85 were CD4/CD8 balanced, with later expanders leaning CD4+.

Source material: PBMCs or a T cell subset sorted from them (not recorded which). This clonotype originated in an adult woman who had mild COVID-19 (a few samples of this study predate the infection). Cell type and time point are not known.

The CDR3 loop is CSVDVPGQGSYGYTF. CDR3 DNA sequence: TGCAGCGTCGACGTCCCGGGACAGGGATCCTATGGCTACACCTTC. V gene TRBV29-1 combines with J gene TRBJ1-2; 9 bases line up with TRBD1. Trimming removed 6 bases from V and 4 bases from J; junction bases left unmatched: 12. Germline-derived CDR1 and CDR2 are SQVTM and ANQGSEA. The CDR3 totals 15 residues.